The clone carrying this T cell receptor (beta chain) is a singleton in its sample. Its cognate antigen is unknown. The record originates from a study of shared clonotypes between healthy human individuals. Study findings and constraints: Naive CD4 clonotype sharing across a few donors was 5% to 6%.

Measured with immunoSEQ multiplex PCR; TCRdb has only the in-frame clones, and not every one. The sample contains 1.6 million or so clones, more than 95% of which appear only once. CDR1 and CDR2 from the germline V gene are KGHSH and LQKENI. V was shortened by 4 bases and J by 0 bases, with 11 bases between the two germline ends. CDR3 length: 15 amino acids. The chain uses TRBV18 and TRBJ2-3; D perhaps matches TRBD1 (5 bases). Sequences were obtained from naive CD4+ T cells sorted from blood. Regarding subset: CD45RA+ positively selected. The sequence was collected from a man under 40 in good health. CDR3 bases: TGTGCCAGCTCACTTCAGGGTCTTAGCACAGATACGCAGTATTTT. Its translation: CASSLQGLSTDTQYF.